These 15 T cell receptor beta chains share one sample of origin, sequenced in a study of blood T cell repertoires in COVID-19. Sequenced by immunoSEQ multiplex PCR; TCRdb stores in-frame clones only, minus some. Of under 350,000 clones in the sample, 75% to 90% were seen once. Sequencing was carried out using PBMCs or T cells enriched from blood (not recorded which). The receptors here all came from a middle-aged woman who had recovered from COVID-19.

The V gene is TRBV19, the J gene TRBJ1-6; no clear D gene. The germline V gene has CDR1 LNHDA and CDR2 SQIVND (reference sequence). The length of the CDR3 is 19 residues. Trimming left V 10 bases short and J 0 bases short, with 25 bases between. As DNA, the CDR3 is TGTGCCATCATTTTGGGGAGATGGACCTCCGGCTCCTATAATTCACCCCTCCACTTT. It codes for CAIILGRWTSGSYNSPLHF.

V usage is TRBV7-9 and J usage is TRBJ2-1, with TRBD1 identical over 8 bases. After removal of 6 bases from V and 2 bases from J, the junction contained 6 bases not matched to a gene. This CDR3 comprises 15 residues. CDR1 SEHNR and CDR2 FQNEAQ come from the germline V gene (reference sequence). As DNA, the CDR3 is TGTGCCAGCAGTTTCGACAGGGGAGCCTACAATGAGCAGTTCTTC. Amino acid sequence: CASSFDRGAYNEQFF.

On this clone itself: At one end, the junction sequence differs from germline, possibly due to a read error. The chain is built from TRBV18 and TRBJ2-7, with TRBD2 identical over 8 bases. The CDR3 is 15 amino acids. Germline-derived CDR1 and CDR2 are KGHSH and LQKENI. The CDR3 region is CASSPRGGSLYEQYF. The CDR3 DNA is TGTGCCAGCTCCCCACGGGGGGGGTCGTTATACGAGCAGTACTTC.

The rearrangement uses TRBV7-2 and TRBJ2-2; 8 nucleotides match TRBD2. The CDR3 contains 16 residues. Trimming took 1 base from V and 0 from J; bases not matched to a gene: 1. The germline gives CDR1 SGHTA, CDR2 FQGNSA. The CDR3 DNA reads TGTGCCAGCAGCTTAGGACTAGCGTCGAACACCGGGGAGCTGTTTTTT. It encodes CASSLGLASNTGELFF.

The V gene is TRBV7-3, the J gene TRBJ1-3, with a possible D match to TRBD1 (5 bases). The V gene lost 5 bases and the J gene lost 3 bases, with 14 bases spanning the gap. This CDR3 spans 15 amino acids. Germline V gives CDR1 SGHTA, CDR2 FQGTGA. The CDR3 is CASSPSAGYGNTIYF. The CDR3 DNA reads as TGTGCCAGCAGCCCGTCAGCAGGGTATGGAAACACCATATATTTT.

This clone was picked up one time. CDR3 sequence: CASSQDYRSSYEQYF. The CDR3 DNA is TGTGCCAGCAGCCAAGATTACAGGAGCTCCTACGAGCAGTACTTC. The chain is built from TRBV3-1 (or the pseudogene TRBV3-2) and TRBJ2-7; the D gene is possibly TRBD1 (5 bases). CDR1 is LGHDT and CDR2 is YNNKEL in the germline V gene (reference sequence). The V end was cut by 0 bases, the J end by 0 bases, with 9 bases between. The CDR3 extends over 15 amino acids.

This clone was detected once. The sample holds other DNA sequences that translate to the same CDR3. This chain's CDR3 is CASSPDRDGYTF. CDR3 bases: TGTGCCAGCTCACCGGACAGGGATGGCTACACCTTC. The chain couples TRBV18 to TRBJ1-2, with 8 positions matching TRBD1. Germline CDR1 reads KGHSH; CDR2 reads LQKENI. V was clipped by 3 bases and J by 6 bases; unmatched bases: 0. This CDR3 region has 12 residues.

The chain combines TRBV5-1 with TRBJ1-1; D perhaps matches TRBD1 (5 bases). CDR3 size: 15 residues. Germline V CDR1 and CDR2: SGHRS, YFSETQ. V shed 0 bases and J shed 4 bases, with 13 bases lying between them. CDR3 in DNA: TGCGCCAGCAGCTTGGGCTTCTCCCAGGGCACTGAAGCTTTCTTT. Amino acids: CASSLGFSQGTEAFF.

This sequence joins TRBV15 and TRBJ1-2, with no clear D. The CDR3 has 14 residues. The germline gives CDR1 LNHNV, CDR2 YYDKDF (reference sequence). Trimming removed 1 base from V and 1 base from J, with 7 bases in between. The DNA of the CDR3 is TGTGCCACCAGCAGAGGCCCAGGTAACTATGGCTACACCTTC. This sequence encodes CATSRGPGNYGYTF.

The chain carries TRBV12-3 or TRBV12-4 and TRBJ2-1, with no clear D. V dropped 6 bases and J dropped 1 base, with 7 bases sitting between them. The CDR3 runs to 13 residues. The DNA of the CDR3 is TGTGCCAGCAGCCCCGTATCCTACAATGAGCAGTTCTTC. Translated, it gives CASSPVSYNEQFF.

This rearrangement joins TRBV19 to TRBJ1-2, with D maybe TRBD1 (5 bases). The V gene's germline CDR1 is LNHDA and CDR2 SQIVND (reference sequence). CDR3 length: 14 amino acids. The V end was cut by 1 base, the J end by 1 base, with 7 bases between. The chain's CDR3 is CASSIGTINYGYTF. The CDR3, as DNA: TGTGCCAGTAGTATAGGGACAATTAACTATGGCTACACCTTC.

Here the CDR3 DNA reads TGTGCCAGCAGCAACGCCGGGACAGGGGGCTCTAGCACAGATACGCAGTATTTT. It encodes CASSNAGTGGSSTDTQYF. The chain combines TRBV21-1 with TRBJ2-3; the table calls TRBD1, which could not be checked here. TRBV21-1 is designated a pseudogene. This CDR3 is 18 amino acids long.

V gene TRBV7-3 combines with J gene TRBJ2-3; perhaps TRBD2 as D (5 bases). This CDR3 is 15 amino acids long. The V end lost 2 bases, the J end lost 4 bases, and 13 bases lay between the germline ends. The V gene's germline CDR1 is SGHTA and CDR2 FQGTGA. The CDR3 loop reads CASSLGAGIADTQYF. Here the CDR3 DNA reads TGTGCCAGCAGCTTAGGTGCGGGCATCGCAGATACGCAGTATTTT.

CDR3 nucleotide sequence: TGCGCCAGCAGCCTTAGCGGGGCCACCTACAATGAGCAGTTCTTC. It is translated as CASSLSGATYNEQFF. The chain carries TRBV5-1 and TRBJ2-1; 8 bases fit TRBD2. This CDR3 is built from 15 residues. Germline trimming cut 4 bases from V and 2 bases from J; bases unmatched to any gene: 5. Germline values: CDR1 SGHRS, CDR2 YFSETQ.

This chain uses TRBV7-3 with TRBJ1-1; TRBD1 is a possible D gene (5 bases). There are 13 residues in the CDR3. V was trimmed by 5 bases and J by 1 base, leaving 8 bases between them. Germline loops: CDR1 SGHTA, CDR2 FQGTGA. The CDR3 sequence: CASSEQENTEAFF. The CDR3 DNA sequence: TGTGCCAGCAGCGAACAGGAGAACACTGAAGCTTTCTTT.